This T cell receptor (beta chain) was sequenced in a study of cytotoxic CD8 clonotypes in ibrutinib-treated CLL. Overall study findings and caveats: Public clonotypes showed up rarely, and on treatment they shrank or held steady.

On this clone itself: What it binds is not known.

V was clipped by 3 bases and J by 2 bases; unmatched bases: 2. Germline lookup yields CDR1 SGHRS and CDR2 YFSETQ. The CDR3 is 14 residues long. Deep sequencing aimed at 1 in 200,000 to 1 in 1 million T cells' resolution. Here immunoSEQ multiplex PCR was the method, and the copy in TCRdb shows in-frame clones only, minus some. The data hold around 250,000 clones, with around three quarters observed a single time. This chain uses TRBV5-1 with TRBJ2-7; 10 bases align to TRBD2. This specimen was PBMCs, taken after 24 months of ibrutinib treatment. The clonotype comes from a human donor with chronic lymphocytic leukemia. The CDR3 sequence: CASSSSGGTYEQYF. The CDR3 DNA is TGCGCCAGCAGCTCTAGCGGGGGTACCTACGAGCAGTACTTC.